These 8 T cell receptor beta chains share one sample of origin, sequenced in a study of blood T cell repertoires in COVID-19. TCRdb's table, derived via immunoSEQ multiplex PCR, lists solely in-frame clones and lacks some. The repertoire holds some 350,000 clones, approximately 89% seen once, with roughly 5.2% in the top ten. Sequencing used PBMCs or T cells enriched from blood (not recorded which). The source is a young woman who had recovered from COVID-19.

The V call is TRBV3-1 (or the pseudogene TRBV3-2), the J call TRBJ2-6; 9 positions match TRBD1. CDR1 and CDR2 from the germline V gene are LGHDT and YNNKEL (reference sequence). V shed 4 bases and J 1 base; nucleotides not matched to a gene: 8. The CDR3 length is 18 residues. CDR3 amino acids: CASSPRTGASSGANVLTF. The CDR3 nucleotides are TGTGCCAGCAGCCCCCGGACAGGGGCTTCATCTGGGGCCAACGTCCTGACTTTC.

The sample holds a few counts of this clone. The chain carries TRBV5-8 and TRBJ1-2; 9 positions match TRBD1. CDR3 length equals 16 residues. V trimming: 5 bases; J trimming: 1 base; junction bases outside the gene matches: 9. Germline loops: CDR1 SGHTS, CDR2 YDEGEE. CDR3 nucleotides: TGTGCCAGCAGGCAAATCCGGACAGGGGATAACTATGGCTACACCTTC. Protein product: CASRQIRTGDNYGYTF.

This chain joins TRBV28 and TRBJ1-2; 8 positions match TRBD1. The V gene end was trimmed by 6 bases and the J gene end by 4 bases; junction bases not matched to a gene: 10. Germline loops: CDR1 MDHEN, CDR2 SYDVKM. This CDR3 region has 15 residues. DNA for the CDR3: TGTGCCAGCAGCATGGGCAGGGGGCGCTTCTATGGCTACACCTTC. This codes for CASSMGRGRFYGYTF.

This rearrangement joins TRBV5-1 to TRBJ1-1; no definite D call. This CDR3 spans 14 amino acids. CDR1 is SGHRS, CDR2 YFSETQ, per germline. With 4 bases removed from V and 1 base from J, the gap between germline ends came to 11 bases. DNA for the CDR3: TGCGCCAGCAGCCCAAGCGGGCAGAACACTGAAGCTTTCTTT. It specifies CASSPSGQNTEAFF.

The rearrangement uses TRBV19 and TRBJ2-3, with 9 bases matching TRBD2. The CDR3 loop spans 14 amino acids. Trimming cost V 8 bases and J 6 bases; bases outside gene matches: 9. Germline V gene lookup returns CDR1 LNHDA and CDR2 SQIVND (reference sequence). The CDR3 here is CASSWGAGGDTQYF. CDR3 coding DNA: TGTGCCAGTTCCTGGGGGGCGGGAGGGGATACGCAGTATTTT. Drawing the rest from reference TRBV19 and TRBJ2-3, the complete variable domain is DGGITQSPKYLFRKEGQNVTLSCEQNLNHDAMYWYRQDPGQGLRLIYYSQIVNDFQKGDIAEGYSVSREKKESFPLTVTSAQKNPTAFYLCASSWGAGGDTQYFGPGTRLTVL.

In its sample, this clone was seen a few times. The chain links TRBV5-5 to TRBJ2-5; 8 bases are shared with TRBD1. CDR3 length equals 13 residues. After removal of 4 bases from V and 1 base from J, the junction contained 0 bases not matched to a gene. Germline loops: CDR1 SGHKS, CDR2 YYEKEE (reference sequence). This CDR3 reads CASSGQGQETQYF. CDR3 in DNA: TGTGCCAGCAGCGGACAGGGCCAAGAGACCCAGTACTTC.

The rearrangement links TRBV24-1 to TRBJ2-2, with 11 bases fitting TRBD1. Germline CDR1 KGHDR, CDR2 SFDVKD. Unmatched junction bases numbered 4, after V lost 6 bases and J lost 5 bases. The CDR3 has 15 residues. CDR3 sequence reads: CATSRDRGWTGELFF. In DNA, the CDR3 is TGTGCCACCAGTCGGGACAGGGGGTGGACCGGGGAGCTGTTTTTT.

This clone was counted a single time. The rearrangement uses TRBV21-1 and TRBJ2-7; TRBD1 is the table's D call and was not checked against the DNA. TRBV21-1 is deemed a pseudogene. This CDR3 is built from 16 residues. The CDR3 here is CASSKAARDTHYEQYF. DNA for the CDR3: TGTGCCAGCAGCAAAGCGGCCCGGGACACGCACTACGAGCAGTACTTC.